This T cell receptor (beta chain) was sequenced for a study of T cells in Graves' hyperthyroidism and ophthalmopathy. This clonotype was counted ten times or more. Its cognate antigen is unknown. This CDR3 region has 15 residues. V shed 4 bases and J shed 3 bases, with 19 bases lying between them. In germline, CDR1 is DFQATT, CDR2 SNEGSKA (reference sequence). RNA transcripts served as the template for amplifying TCR beta CDR3 regions. The HTBI set primed first-round TCR CDR3 RT-PCR. Via MiXCR, TCRdb re-called the multiplex PCR reads, giving one row per CDR3 protein. The sample contains about 550,000 distinct CDR3 sequences, 20% to 25% of which appear only once. Broader study findings: The model's output predicted ophthalmopathy at a median of around 6.9 months prior to onset.

With a duration under 2 months, the hyperthyroidism was newly diagnosed in patients aged 18 to 65. This chain links TRBV20-1 with TRBJ2-7; D unclear. The sample taken for sequencing was blood. The clonotype originates from a man between 18 and 29 years old with Graves' hyperthyroidism. CDR3 coding DNA: TGCAGTGCTACCACTCACACCAGAGAGGTCTACGAGCAGTACTTC. It specifies CSATTHTREVYEQYF.